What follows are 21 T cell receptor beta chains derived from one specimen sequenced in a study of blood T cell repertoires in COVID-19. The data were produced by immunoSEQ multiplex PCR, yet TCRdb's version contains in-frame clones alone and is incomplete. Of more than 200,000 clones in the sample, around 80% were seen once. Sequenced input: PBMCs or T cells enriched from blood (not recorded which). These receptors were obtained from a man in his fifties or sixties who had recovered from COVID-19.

CDR3 residues: CASSPQSRGREKLFF. The CDR3 DNA reads TGTGCCAGCAGCCCGCAGTCCAGGGGGCGAGAAAAACTGTTTTTT. The chain has TRBV12-1 and TRBJ1-4; the table assigns TRBD1, which was not confirmed against the DNA. TRBV12-1 is annotated as a pseudogene. The CDR3 covers 15 residues.

CDR3 region: CASSEGRAPSTIYF. For the CDR3, the DNA is TGTGCCAGCAGTGAGGGCAGGGCCCCCTCCACCATATATTTT. The V call is TRBV2, the J call TRBJ1-3; TRBD1 might be the D (5 bases). The CDR3 extends over 14 amino acids. Per the germline V gene, CDR1 is SNHLY and CDR2 is FYNNEI. V lost 3 bases to trimming and J lost 9 bases, with 15 bases between them.

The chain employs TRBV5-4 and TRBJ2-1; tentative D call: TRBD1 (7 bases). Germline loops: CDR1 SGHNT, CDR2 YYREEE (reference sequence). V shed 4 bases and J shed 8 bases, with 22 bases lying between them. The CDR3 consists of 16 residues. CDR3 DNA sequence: TGTGCCAGCAGCGAAGGGGGCGGGACACAAAAAGATGAGCAGTTCTTC. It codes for CASSEGGGTQKDEQFF.

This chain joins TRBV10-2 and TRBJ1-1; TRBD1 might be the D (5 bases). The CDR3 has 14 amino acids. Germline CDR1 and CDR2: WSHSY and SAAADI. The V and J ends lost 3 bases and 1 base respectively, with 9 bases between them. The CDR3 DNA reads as TGCGCCAGCAGTGAAAGGGGAAGGAACACTGAAGCTTTCTTT. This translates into CASSERGRNTEAFF.

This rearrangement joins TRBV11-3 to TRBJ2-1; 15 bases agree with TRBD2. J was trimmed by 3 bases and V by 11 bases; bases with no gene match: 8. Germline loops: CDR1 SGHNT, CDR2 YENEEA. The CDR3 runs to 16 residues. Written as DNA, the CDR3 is TGTGCCTGCGGACTAGCGGGGGGGCAGGTCTACAATGAGCAGTTCTTC. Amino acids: CACGLAGGQVYNEQFF.

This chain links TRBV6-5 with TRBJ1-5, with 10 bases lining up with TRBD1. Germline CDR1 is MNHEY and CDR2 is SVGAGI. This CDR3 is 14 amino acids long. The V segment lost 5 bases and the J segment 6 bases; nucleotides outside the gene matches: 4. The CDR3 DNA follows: TGTGCCAGCAGTACGCGGGACAGGGGTCAGCCCCAGCATTTT. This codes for CASSTRDRGQPQHF.

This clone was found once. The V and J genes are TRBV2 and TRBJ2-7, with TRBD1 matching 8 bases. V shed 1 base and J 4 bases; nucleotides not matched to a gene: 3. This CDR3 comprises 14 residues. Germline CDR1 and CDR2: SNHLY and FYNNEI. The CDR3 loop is CASSEGTGNYEQYF. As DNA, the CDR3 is TGTGCCAGCAGTGAAGGGACAGGGAATTACGAGCAGTACTTC.

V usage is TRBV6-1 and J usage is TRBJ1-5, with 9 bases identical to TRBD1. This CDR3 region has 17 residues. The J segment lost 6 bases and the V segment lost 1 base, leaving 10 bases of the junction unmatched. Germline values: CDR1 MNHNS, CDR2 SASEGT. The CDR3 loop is CASSEDSWDRVPQPQHF. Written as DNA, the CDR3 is TGTGCCAGCAGTGAAGATTCTTGGGACAGGGTTCCTCAGCCCCAGCATTTT.

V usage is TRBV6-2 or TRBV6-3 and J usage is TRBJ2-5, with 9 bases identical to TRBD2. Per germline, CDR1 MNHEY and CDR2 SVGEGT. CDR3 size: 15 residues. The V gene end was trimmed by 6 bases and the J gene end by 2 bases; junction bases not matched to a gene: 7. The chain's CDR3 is CASSPRAGGQETQYF. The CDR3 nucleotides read TGTGCCAGCAGCCCAAGGGCGGGGGGGCAAGAGACCCAGTACTTC.

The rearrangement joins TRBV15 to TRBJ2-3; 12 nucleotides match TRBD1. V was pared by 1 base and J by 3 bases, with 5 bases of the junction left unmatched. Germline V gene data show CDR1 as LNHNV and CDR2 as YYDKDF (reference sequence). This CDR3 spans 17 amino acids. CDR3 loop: CATSRGGTGGWTDTQYF. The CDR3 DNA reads TGTGCCACCAGCAGAGGCGGGACAGGGGGCTGGACAGATACGCAGTATTTT.

This CDR3 is CASSYSGHSNSPLHF. CDR3 DNA: TGTGCCAGCAGTTACTCGGGACACTCAAATTCACCCCTCCACTTT. V and J are TRBV6-5 and TRBJ1-6; D is possibly TRBD1 (6 bases). Germline V gene lookup returns CDR1 MNHEY and CDR2 SVGAGI. The CDR3 runs 15 residues. Trimming removed 0 bases from V and 7 bases from J, with 10 bases in between.

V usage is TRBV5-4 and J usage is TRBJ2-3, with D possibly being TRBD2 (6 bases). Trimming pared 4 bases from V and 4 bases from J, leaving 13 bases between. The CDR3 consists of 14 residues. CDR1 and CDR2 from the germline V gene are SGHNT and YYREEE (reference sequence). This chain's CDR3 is CASSVSSDSDTQYF. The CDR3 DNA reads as TGTGCCAGCAGCGTTTCTAGCGACTCAGATACGCAGTATTTT.

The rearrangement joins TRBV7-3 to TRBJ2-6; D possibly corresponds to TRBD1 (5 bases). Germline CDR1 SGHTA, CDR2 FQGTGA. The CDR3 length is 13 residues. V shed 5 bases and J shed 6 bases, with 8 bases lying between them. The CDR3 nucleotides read TGTGCCAGCAGCCCGACAGCGGCCAACGTCCTGACTTTC. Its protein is CASSPTAANVLTF.

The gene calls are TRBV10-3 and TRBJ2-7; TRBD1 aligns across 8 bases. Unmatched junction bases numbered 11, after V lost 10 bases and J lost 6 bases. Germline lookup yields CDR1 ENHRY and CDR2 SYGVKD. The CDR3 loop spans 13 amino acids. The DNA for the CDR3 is TGTGCCACCGGACAGGGTTTCATTCGCGAGCAGTACTTC. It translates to CATGQGFIREQYF.

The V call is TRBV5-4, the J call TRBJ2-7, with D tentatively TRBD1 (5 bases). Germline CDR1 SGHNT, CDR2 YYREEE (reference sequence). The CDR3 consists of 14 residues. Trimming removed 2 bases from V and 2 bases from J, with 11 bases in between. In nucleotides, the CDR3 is TGTGCCAGCAGCTTAGGGGATAGACCCTACGAGCAGTACTTC. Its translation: CASSLGDRPYEQYF.

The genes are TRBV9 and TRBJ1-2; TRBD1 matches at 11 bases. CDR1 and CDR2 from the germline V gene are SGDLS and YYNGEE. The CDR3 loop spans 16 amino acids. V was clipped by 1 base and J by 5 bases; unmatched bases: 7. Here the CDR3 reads CASSVFGQGASYGYTF. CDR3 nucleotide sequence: TGTGCCAGCAGCGTATTTGGACAGGGGGCAAGTTATGGCTACACCTTC. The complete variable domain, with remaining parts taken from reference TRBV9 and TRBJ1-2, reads DSGVTQTPKHLITATGQRVTLRCSPRSGDLSVYWYQQSLDQGLQFLIQYYNGEERAKGNILERFSAQQFPDLHSELNLSSLELGDSALYFCASSVFGQGASYGYTFGSGTRLTVV.

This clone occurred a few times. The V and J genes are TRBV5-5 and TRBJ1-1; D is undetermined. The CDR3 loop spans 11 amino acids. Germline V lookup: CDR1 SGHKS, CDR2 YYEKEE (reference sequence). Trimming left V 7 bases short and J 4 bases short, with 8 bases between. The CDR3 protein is CASLDPTEAFF. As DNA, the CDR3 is TGTGCCAGCCTAGACCCCACTGAAGCTTTCTTT.

CDR3 sequence: CAISVLAGSQETQYF. CDR3 bases: TGTGCCATCAGTGTTCTAGCGGGGAGCCAAGAGACCCAGTACTTC. This chain joins TRBV10-3 and TRBJ2-5; TRBD2 matches 9 bases. CDR1 is ENHRY, CDR2 SYGVKD, per germline. The V gene end was trimmed by 4 bases and the J gene end by 1 base; junction bases not matched to a gene: 4. This CDR3 is 15 amino acids long.

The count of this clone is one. The CDR3 sequence: CASSSRGLSYNSPLHF. The CDR3 DNA reads as TGTGCCAGTAGCTCCAGGGGGCTGTCCTATAATTCACCCCTCCACTTT. The chain has TRBV19 and TRBJ1-6; 8 nucleotides agree with TRBD1. Germline CDR1 LNHDA, CDR2 SQIVND (reference sequence). V gave up 6 bases and J gave up 1 base; unmatched junction bases: 5. The CDR3 contains 16 residues.

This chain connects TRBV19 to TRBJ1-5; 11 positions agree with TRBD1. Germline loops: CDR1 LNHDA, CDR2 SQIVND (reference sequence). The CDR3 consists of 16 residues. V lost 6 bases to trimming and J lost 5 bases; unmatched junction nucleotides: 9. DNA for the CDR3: TGTGCCAGTAGAAGCCGGGACAGGGGGAGGTATCAGCCCCAGCATTTT. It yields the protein CASRSRDRGRYQPQHF.

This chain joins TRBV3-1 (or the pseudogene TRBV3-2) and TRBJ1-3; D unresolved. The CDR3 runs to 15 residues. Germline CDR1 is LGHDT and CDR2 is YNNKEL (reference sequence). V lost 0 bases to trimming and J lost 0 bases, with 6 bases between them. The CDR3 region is CASSQDLISGNTIYF. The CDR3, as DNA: TGTGCCAGCAGCCAAGATCTAATCTCTGGAAACACCATATATTTT.